This T cell receptor (beta chain) was identified during a study of STAT3 mutations in large granular lymphocyte leukemia. Across the whole study: Immunosuppressive therapy was given to more than half of T-LGLL patients. Broader study findings: At least one immunodominant TCR beta clonotype appeared in every T-cell large granular lymphocyte leukemia patient. TCR clonotype switching after therapy occurred in about 35% of the 18 patients. Samples missed the first appearance of the clone.

The assay was immunoSEQ multiplex PCR, and TCRdb's table has in-frame clones only and misses some. Of approximately 45,000 clones in the sample, around 80% were seen once. As regards this clone: Its matching antigen is unknown.

CDR1 and CDR2 (germline): LNHDA, SQIVND (reference sequence). Trimming left V 4 bases short and J 1 base short, with 16 bases between. The CDR3 is made up of 16 amino acids. The specimen was PBMCs. V usage is TRBV19 and J usage is TRBJ1-1; possibly TRBD1 for D (6 bases). The receptor was isolated from a human donor with T large granular lymphocyte leukemia. Some clones in this sample may be carry-over from other donors' samples. The CDR3 sequence: CASSNIRDIRNTEAFF. CDR3 in DNA: TGTGCCAGTAGTAACATAAGGGACATCCGGAACACTGAAGCTTTCTTT. The full variable domain, with the rest looked up from reference TRBV19 and TRBJ1-1, is DGGITQSPKYLFRKEGQNVTLSCEQNLNHDAMYWYRQDPGQGLRLIYYSQIVNDFQKGDIAEGYSVSREKKESFPLTVTSAQKNPTAFYLCASSNIRDIRNTEAFFGQGTRLTVV.